These 17 T cell receptor beta chains were sequenced from one sample in a study of TIL therapy for anti-PD-1-resistant metastatic lung cancer. Time point noted: pre-treatment sample, taken before nivolumab and TIL therapy. Sequencing used immunoSEQ v3. TCRdb's copy holds only in-frame clones and misses some; the assay was immunoSEQ multiplex PCR. The data show tens of thousands of clones, with 80% to 90% seen just once and approximately 5.1% held by the top ten. Sequenced material: blood, taken at baseline. The receptors here all came from a person between 25 and 80 years old with non-small cell lung cancer.

This chain links TRBV6-2 or TRBV6-3 with TRBJ2-7; a possible D gene is TRBD2 (6 bases). Trimming took off 6 bases at V and 2 bases at J, with 23 bases between the two ends. The CDR3 sequence is 17 residues long. Germline V gene sequence: CDR1 MNHEY, CDR2 SVGEGT. The CDR3 sequence is CASSRHTTRGGTYEQYF. CDR3 bases: TGTGCCAGCAGCCGCCACACAACTAGGGGAGGCACCTACGAGCAGTACTTC.

The chain uses TRBV6-2 or TRBV6-3 and TRBJ1-5; TRBD1 agrees at 9 bases. The J segment lost 7 bases and the V segment lost 2 bases, leaving 9 bases of the junction unmatched. This CDR3 contains 16 residues. Germline values: CDR1 MNHEY, CDR2 SVGEGT. The CDR3 DNA is TGTGCCAGCAGTTACCCCAACAGGGGGCCAAGGCAGCCCCAGCATTTT. Residues: CASSYPNRGPRQPQHF.

This clone was seen a handful of times. The CDR3 region is CASSERIGVAYEQYF. The CDR3 nucleotides are TGCGCCAGCAGTGAACGGATTGGGGTTGCCTACGAGCAGTACTTC. The chain recombines TRBV10-1 with TRBJ2-7; D gene uncertain. Trimming took off 3 bases at V and 2 bases at J, with 14 bases between the two ends. The CDR3 is made up of 15 amino acids. Germline CDR1 WNHNN, CDR2 SYGVQD (reference sequence).

The rearrangement joins TRBV27 to TRBJ2-1, with 12 nucleotides matching TRBD1. CDR1 is MNHEY and CDR2 is SMNVEV in the germline V gene (reference sequence). V shed 2 bases, J shed 7 bases, and the junction held 6 bases outside the gene matches. The CDR3 has 16 residues. Written as DNA, the CDR3 is TGTGCCAGCAGTTTAAACAGGGACAGGGGGCTAAATGAGCAGTTCTTC. It codes for CASSLNRDRGLNEQFF.

This chain connects TRBV6-5 to TRBJ2-2; possibly TRBD1 for D (6 bases). The V end was cut by 8 bases, the J end by 4 bases, with 14 bases between. The CDR3 length is 14 residues. The germline V gene encodes CDR1 MNHEY and CDR2 SVGAGI. The CDR3 sequence is CASLPYRATGELFF. CDR3 coding DNA: TGTGCCAGCCTACCCTACAGGGCCACCGGGGAGCTGTTTTTT.

This chain links TRBV11-2 with TRBJ2-5, with D uncertain. Between the trimmed V and J ends, which lost 3 bases and 2 bases, there was a span of 7 bases. CDR1 is SGHAT, CDR2 FQNNGV, per germline. This CDR3 region has 13 residues. CDR3 DNA sequence: TGTGCCAGCAGCTTGATGCATCAAGAGACCCAGTACTTC. This codes for CASSLMHQETQYF.

In DNA, the CDR3 is TGTGCCAGCAGCGACGGGACGGCCTATGGCTACACCTTC. Protein: CASSDGTAYGYTF. V usage is TRBV9 and J usage is TRBJ1-2; TRBD1 is a possible D gene (5 bases). V was trimmed by 3 bases and J by 4 bases, leaving 10 bases between them. This CDR3 is built from 13 residues. Looked up from germline, CDR1 is SGDLS and CDR2 is YYNGEE.

V usage is TRBV5-1 and J usage is TRBJ2-3, with 8 bases that match TRBD2. This CDR3 comprises 15 residues. Germline lookup yields CDR1 SGHRS and CDR2 YFSETQ. V lost 4 bases to trimming and J lost 1 base; unmatched junction nucleotides: 5. The CDR3 DNA sequence: TGCGCCAGCAGCGCCGGGGGGGCCGGCACAGATACGCAGTATTTT. The encoded protein is CASSAGGAGTDTQYF. Full variable domain (rest looked up from reference TRBV5-1 and TRBJ2-3): KAGVTQTPRYLIKTRGQQVTLSCSPISGHRSVSWYQQTPGQGLQFLFEYFSETQRNKGNFPGRFSGRQFSNSRSEMNVSTLELGDSALYLCASSAGGAGTDTQYFGPGTRLTVL.

This chain joins TRBV5-1 and TRBJ2-7; 10 bases fit TRBD2. The CDR3 has 17 residues. V was clipped by 0 bases and J by 3 bases; unmatched bases: 9. Germline values: CDR1 SGHRS, CDR2 YFSETQ. For the CDR3, the DNA is TGCGCCAGCAGCTTGGGTCCTAGCGGGGGAACTATCTACGAGCAGTACTTC. Translation: CASSLGPSGGTIYEQYF.

The gene calls are TRBV5-1 and TRBJ2-5; 9 nucleotides agree with TRBD2. The CDR3 is 15 amino acids. Trimming removed 3 bases from V and 3 bases from J; junction bases left unmatched: 6. Germline-derived CDR1 and CDR2 are SGHRS and YFSETQ. The CDR3 region is CASSWGGGEKETQYF. In DNA form, the CDR3 reads TGCGCCAGCAGCTGGGGCGGGGGGGAGAAAGAGACCCAGTACTTC.

The V gene is TRBV28, the J gene TRBJ1-5; TRBD1 matches at 10 bases. V dropped 6 bases and J dropped 3; count of bases not matched to a gene: 5. Germline CDR1 and CDR2: MDHEN and SYDVKM. The CDR3 totals 15 residues. The CDR3 sequence is CASSPGQGNNQPQHF. The CDR3 DNA sequence: TGTGCCAGCAGCCCGGGACAGGGGAACAATCAGCCCCAGCATTTT.

A single count supports this clone. The chain has TRBV24-1 and TRBJ2-7, with 8 bases fitting TRBD1. Germline V gene lookup returns CDR1 KGHDR and CDR2 SFDVKD. This CDR3 region has 15 residues. V lost 4 bases to trimming and J lost 0 bases; unmatched junction nucleotides: 4. CDR3 sequence: CATSEGTGHSYEQYF. The CDR3 nucleotides are TGTGCCACCAGTGAGGGGACAGGTCACTCCTACGAGCAGTACTTC.

The V call is TRBV6-5, the J call TRBJ2-7; D is perhaps TRBD1 (6 bases). Germline V gene data show CDR1 as MNHEY and CDR2 as SVGAGI. Trimming removed 2 bases from V and 1 base from J, with 12 bases in between. The CDR3 sequence is 15 residues long. The CDR3 DNA sequence: TGTGCCAGCAGTTACGATAATACAGGGTCCTACGAGCAGTACTTC. It is translated as CASSYDNTGSYEQYF.

The chain recombines TRBV19 with TRBJ2-1; 9 nucleotides align to TRBD1. Germline V gene data show CDR1 as LNHDA and CDR2 as SQIVND (reference sequence). CDR3 size: 15 residues. V lost 1 base to trimming and J lost 11 bases; unmatched junction nucleotides: 9. CDR3 loop: CASSIVRTGASQQFF. CDR3 bases: TGTGCCAGTAGTATAGTTCGGACAGGGGCGTCTCAGCAGTTCTTC.

V is TRBV3-1 (or the pseudogene TRBV3-2) and J is TRBJ2-3; the D call may be TRBD1 or TRBD2 (5 bases each). V was clipped by 5 bases and J by 1 base, with 16 bases between them. Germline loops: CDR1 LGHDT, CDR2 YNNKEL (reference sequence). This CDR3 contains 16 residues. The CDR3 DNA follows: TGTGCCAGCAGCGGGACCGGGACGTCAGGCACAGATACGCAGTATTTT. This codes for CASSGTGTSGTDTQYF.

The chain carries TRBV3-1 (or the pseudogene TRBV3-2) and TRBJ1-2; a possible D gene is TRBD1 (5 bases). Germline CDR1 is LGHDT and CDR2 is YNNKEL (reference sequence). V lost 8 bases to trimming and J lost 3 bases, with 13 bases between them. The CDR3 contains 13 residues. The CDR3 sequence: CASGFGGDYGYTF. CDR3 DNA sequence: TGTGCCAGCGGCTTTGGGGGTGACTATGGCTACACCTTC.

This clone was observed once. This chain joins TRBV2 and TRBJ1-5, with D perhaps TRBD1 (5 bases). The CDR3 contains 16 residues. V lost 6 bases and J lost 0, with 15 bases in between. Per germline, CDR1 SNHLY and CDR2 FYNNEI. CDR3 in amino acids: CASRGQGSYSNQPQHF. The CDR3, as DNA: TGTGCCAGCAGAGGTCAGGGAAGCTATAGCAATCAGCCCCAGCATTTT.